This TCR beta chain was obtained from a study of blood T cell repertoires in COVID-19. The wider study: COVID-19 samples, acute and convalescent, were from the United States, Italy and Spain. Sources were T cells, B-cell-depleted T cells, or PBMCs; the material itself was cDNA or gDNA.

The CDR3 sequence is 15 residues long. V was shortened by 11 bases and J by 5 bases, with 22 bases between the two germline ends. Germline assignment: CDR1 MNHNY and CDR2 SVGAGI (reference sequence). Per the original methods: For nucleated cells, counts were estimated from reference gene primer amplification. TCRdb keeps only in-frame clones here, not all; method: immunoSEQ multiplex PCR. V, J and clone size reflect that table, while D and trimming were determined from the DNA. The repertoire has approximately 290,000 clones, roughly 90% of them found once; the top ten carry approximately 2.4%. The chain has TRBV6-6 and TRBJ1-5, with TRBD1 as a possible D gene (5 bases). The TCR comes from a man aged 18 to 29 with active or convalescent COVID-19. What was sequenced was peripheral blood. The CDR3 here is CACDRNQGWDQPQHF. The CDR3 DNA follows: TGTGCCTGCGACCGAAACCAGGGATGGGATCAGCCCCAGCATTTT.